This is a list of T cell receptor beta chains from one sample in a study of PD-L1 blockade in urothelial cancer. The protocol was immunoSEQ multiplex PCR, while the TCRdb copy is restricted to in-frame clones and leaves out a portion. The sample lists about 21,000 clones, about 90% occurring once. The specimen was PBMCs, collected around atezolizumab (anti-PD-L1) treatment. These receptor sequences come from a woman aged 55-75 years with urothelial cancer. CDR3s include the opening cysteine and the closing phenylalanine or tryptophan. D genes are given only for firm matches. The listing skips clone size in some rows; elsewhere it reads once, few, many or a size class.

size	V	J	D	DNA	CDR3
NA	TRBV27	TRBJ1-2	NA	TGTGCCACAAAAATGGCGGGAGGCTACACCTTC	CATKMAGGYTF
NA	TRBV5-1	TRBJ2-5	NA	TGCGCCAGCGGAGAGCCCCAAGAGACCCAGTACTTC	CASGEPQETQYF
NA	TRBV2	TRBJ2-7	TRBD1	TGTGCCAGCAGGGGGGACAGATCCCTGGGAGAGCAGTACTTC	CASRGDRSLGEQYF
NA	TRBV6-1	TRBJ2-2	TRBD2	TGTGCCAGCAGTGGCCTCGGACTAGCGGGAGGGCCTCGGGAGCTGTTTTTT	CASSGLGLAGGPRELFF
NA	TRBV13	TRBJ2-3	TRBD2	TGTGCCAGCAGCGAGAGACTAGCGTCGGGCACAGATACGCAGTATTTT	CASSERLASGTDTQYF
NA	TRBV29-1	TRBJ1-4	TRBD1	TGCAGCGTCGGCGACAGGGGGCTAACTAATGAAAAACTGTTTTTT	CSVGDRGLTNEKLFF
NA	TRBV5-4	TRBJ2-1	TRBD2	TGTGCCAGCAGCCGGGGAGCTTTATCGCTAGCGGGGGACAATGAGCAGTTCTTC	CASSRGALSLAGDNEQFF
NA	TRBV27	TRBJ2-5	TRBD1	TGTGCCAGCAGTTCAGGACAGGCCCAAGAGACCCAGTACTTC	CASSSGQAQETQYF
once	TRBV11-2	TRBJ1-2	TRBD1	TGTGCCAGCAGCCTAGTACAGGGGGGCGATGGCTACACCTTC	CASSLVQGGDGYTF
NA	TRBV15	TRBJ2-7	NA	TGTGCCACCAGCAGAGACTTCAGCGGACAGCACTACGAGCAGTACTTC	CATSRDFSGQHYEQYF
NA	TRBV7-2	TRBJ2-5	NA	TGTGCCAGCAGCTTATCGGCTAGCCGAGAGACCCAGTACTTC	CASSLSASRETQYF
NA	TRBV29-1	TRBJ2-5	NA	TGCAGCGTTCCCCGGGGGGAGACCCAGTACTTC	CSVPRGETQYF
NA	TRBV19	TRBJ2-5	TRBD1	TGTGCCAGTTCCGGGACAGGGGGGAGTAACCAGTACTTC	CASSGTGGSNQYF
NA	TRBV7-2	TRBJ2-1	TRBD2	TGTGCCAGCAGCTCACCTCCAGCGGGAATAAGCGAGCAGTTCTTC	CASSSPPAGISEQFF
NA	TRBV28	TRBJ1-2	NA	TGTGCCAGCAGTGCGGACAGCTATGGCTACACCTTC	CASSADSYGYTF
once	TRBV29-1	TRBJ2-1	NA	TGCAGCGCCAGGGGAAACTACAATGAGCAGTTCTTC	CSARGNYNEQFF
NA	TRBV6-5	TRBJ1-1	TRBD1	TGTGCCAGCAGTCCCTCCGGGACAGGGAAAACTGAAGCTTTCTTT	CASSPSGTGKTEAFF
NA	TRBV5-1	TRBJ1-2	NA	TGCGCCAGCAGCTTGGGGGGGGGCAGCAACTATGGCTACACCTTC	CASSLGGGSNYGYTF
NA	TRBV28	TRBJ1-5	NA	TGTGCCAGCAGTTTATCCGGGGTTGGACAGCCCCAGCATTTT	CASSLSGVGQPQHF
NA	TRBV4-2	TRBJ2-3	NA	TGTGCCAGCAGCCAAGCCTGGATTAGCGGAGGAACGCAGTATTTT	CASSQAWISGGTQYF
NA	TRBV28	TRBJ2-3	TRBD2	TGTGCCAGCAGTATGGGCGGGAGTGTTTCCGATACGCAGTATTTT	CASSMGGSVSDTQYF